This T cell receptor (beta chain) derives from a study of shared clonotypes between healthy human individuals. V was pared by 5 bases and J by 3 bases, with 8 bases of the junction left unmatched. Germline CDR1 and CDR2: MRHNA and SNTAGT. CDR3 length: 15 residues. Generated by immunoSEQ multiplex PCR, the TCRdb table keeps only in-frame clones and is missing some. The sample holds 2 million to 3 million clones; 93% are singletons and the top ten take roughly 0.36%. The chain recombines TRBV6-4 with TRBJ1-1, with 8 positions matching TRBD1. The TCR was taken from a man between 18 and 29 years old in good health. Some clones in this sample may be carry-over from other donors' samples. Sequencing input: naive CD4+ T cells from PBMCs. The subset denotes: CD45RA+ positively selected. CDR3 residues: CASSPIAGGYTEAFF. The CDR3 nucleotides read TGTGCCAGCAGTCCCATCGCAGGGGGCTACACTGAAGCTTTCTTT.